This passage covers 26 T cell receptor beta chains from one sample sequenced in a study of blood T cell repertoires in COVID-19. TCRdb's copy holds only in-frame clones and misses some; the assay was immunoSEQ multiplex PCR. The sample yields about 210,000 clones, 88% seen once. The sample was peripheral blood. These receptors were taken from a man between 65 and 80 years old with acute or convalescent COVID-19.

The rearrangement uses TRBV24-1 and TRBJ2-3, with 7 bases that match TRBD2. The germline CDR1 and CDR2 sequences are KGHDR and SFDVKD. Trimming removed 4 bases from V and 4 bases from J; junction bases left unmatched: 10. The CDR3 runs 16 residues. CDR3 protein: CATSEAVTGGSDTQYF. The DNA for the CDR3 is TGTGCCACCAGTGAGGCCGTCACGGGAGGTTCAGATACGCAGTATTTT.

This chain links TRBV3-1 (or the pseudogene TRBV3-2) with TRBJ2-5, with a weak D call TRBD1 (6 bases). CDR3 length: 14 amino acids. From germline, CDR1 is LGHDT and CDR2 YNNKEL (reference sequence). V lost 4 bases, J lost 7 bases, and 16 bases lay in between. This CDR3 is CASSPTPQQGTQYF. The CDR3, as DNA: TGTGCCAGCAGCCCAACGCCGCAACAGGGGACCCAGTACTTC.

The chain couples TRBV2 to TRBJ1-4, with 7 nucleotides matching TRBD1. Per germline, CDR1 SNHLY and CDR2 FYNNEI. The ends lost 5 bases at V and 5 bases at J; junction bases unmatched: 5. This CDR3 is 14 amino acids long. CDR3 coding DNA: TGTGCCAGCAGTCGACAGGGCTGGAATGAAAAACTGTTTTTT. Its protein product is CASSRQGWNEKLFF.

The chain recombines TRBV28 with TRBJ2-2, with D possibly TRBD1 on 6 matching bases. Trimming stripped 4 bases from V and 7 bases from J, with 13 bases between. Germline CDR1 MDHEN, CDR2 SYDVKM. This CDR3 has 14 residues. The CDR3 nucleotides read TGTGCCAGCAGTTACCCAGGGGTCGGCGGGGAGCTGTTTTTT. Protein product: CASSYPGVGGELFF.

This clone occurred once. The chain carries TRBV15 and TRBJ2-3, with TRBD1 identical over 8 bases. The CDR3 covers 16 residues. V shed 1 base, J shed 6 bases, and the junction held 9 bases outside the gene matches. CDR1 and CDR2 from the germline V gene are LNHNV and YYDKDF (reference sequence). CDR3 region: CATSRGQTGALDTQYF. The CDR3 DNA reads as TGTGCCACCAGCAGAGGACAGACAGGGGCCCTCGATACGCAGTATTTT.

CDR3 nucleotide sequence: TGCGCCAGCAGCTTTGGACAGGGCACTGAAGCTTTCTTT. This codes for CASSFGQGTEAFF. The V and J genes are TRBV5-1 and TRBJ1-1, with 8 bases that match TRBD1. The CDR3 is 13 amino acids. J gave up 4 bases and V 2 bases, and 1 base lay outside the gene matches. The germline V gene has CDR1 SGHRS and CDR2 YFSETQ.

Comments on this clone: The junction does not match germline at one end; this may be a read error. V gene TRBV5-1 combines with J gene TRBJ2-3; no clear D. The CDR3 has 15 residues. Germline-derived CDR1 and CDR2 are SGHRS and YFSETQ. The CDR3 coding sequence is TGCGCCAGCAGCTTGGTTGGGTTAAGCACAGATACACAGTATTTT. Translated, it gives CASSLVGLSTDTQYF.

The V call is TRBV19, the J call TRBJ2-1; TRBD2 agrees at 11 bases. CDR3 length: 14 amino acids. V dropped 5 bases and J dropped 9; count of bases not matched to a gene: 6. The germline V gene encodes CDR1 LNHDA and CDR2 SQIVND (reference sequence). The CDR3 DNA sequence: TGTGCCAGTAGTGTACTAGCGGGAGCTACTGAGCAGTTCTTC. It translates to CASSVLAGATEQFF.

This clone was observed a handful of times. The rearrangement uses TRBV6-5 and TRBJ1-1; D is uncertain. There are 13 residues in the CDR3. Germline V gene data show CDR1 as MNHEY and CDR2 as SVGAGI. V shed 7 bases and J shed 1 base, with 10 bases lying between them. This chain's CDR3 is CASTGLQNTEAFF. CDR3 bases: TGTGCCAGCACTGGACTCCAGAACACTGAAGCTTTCTTT.

This clone was detected only a few times. The chain recombines TRBV27 with TRBJ2-7; a possible D gene is TRBD1 (5 bases). Trimming stripped 2 bases from V and 2 bases from J, with 10 bases between. The CDR3 runs 14 residues. Germline CDR1 reads MNHEY; CDR2 reads SMNVEV (reference sequence). The CDR3 nucleotides read TGTGCCAGCAGTTTAAGGGGCCAGGCCTACGAGCAGTACTTC. It encodes CASSLRGQAYEQYF.

The genes are TRBV3-1 (or the pseudogene TRBV3-2) and TRBJ2-5; 9 positions agree with TRBD2. After removal of 0 bases from V and 4 bases from J, the junction contained 6 bases not matched to a gene. The CDR3 is made up of 16 amino acids. Germline V lookup: CDR1 LGHDT, CDR2 YNNKEL (reference sequence). The CDR3 sequence: CASSQEWLAGRETQYF. CDR3 bases: TGTGCCAGCAGCCAAGAATGGCTAGCGGGGAGAGAGACCCAGTACTTC.

V gene TRBV15 combines with J gene TRBJ2-2; TRBD2 might be the D (5 bases). Germline loops: CDR1 LNHNV, CDR2 YYDKDF (reference sequence). V lost 0 bases, J lost 7 bases, and 9 bases lay in between. This CDR3 has 14 residues. The CDR3 region is CATSRDLRGGELFF. CDR3 nucleotides: TGTGCCACCAGCAGAGATCTCCGGGGCGGGGAGCTGTTTTTT.

The chain carries TRBV5-6 and TRBJ2-5, with 8 positions matching TRBD2. Trimming removed 0 bases from V and 7 bases from J; junction bases left unmatched: 5. CDR3 length: 14 residues. The germline V gene has CDR1 SGHDT and CDR2 YYEEEE. The CDR3 nucleotides read TGTGCCAGCAGCTTGGAAGCGGCGGGGGGGACCCAGTACTTC. Its translation: CASSLEAAGGTQYF.

The chain employs TRBV18 and TRBJ1-3, with 7 bases that match TRBD1. J gave up 0 bases and V 6 bases, and 8 bases lay outside the gene matches. The CDR3 has 16 amino acids. Germline values: CDR1 KGHSH, CDR2 LQKENI. In DNA, the CDR3 is TGTGCCAGCTCGCCGCAGGGGGGCCTCTCTGGAAACACCATATATTTT. Translation gives CASSPQGGLSGNTIYF.

The chain carries TRBV2 and TRBJ1-3; a weak D match, TRBD1 (6 bases). Germline values: CDR1 SNHLY, CDR2 FYNNEI. V was clipped by 3 bases and J by 4 bases, with 10 bases between them. The CDR3 runs 14 residues. The CDR3, as DNA: TGTGCCAGCAGTGACAGGGGTTCAGGAAACACCATATATTTT. Translating it yields CASSDRGSGNTIYF.

In its sample, this clone was seen a few times. This rearrangement joins TRBV19 to TRBJ1-2; weak D call: TRBD1 (6 bases). CDR1 is LNHDA and CDR2 is SQIVND in the germline V gene (reference sequence). The CDR3 is 13 residues long. The V gene lost 5 bases and the J gene lost 4 bases, with 11 bases spanning the gap. This CDR3 is CASSQGPTYGYTF. CDR3 sequence (DNA): TGTGCCAGTAGTCAGGGGCCAACCTATGGCTACACCTTC.

In its sample, this clone was seen once. The chain carries TRBV27 and TRBJ2-2; the D gene is possibly TRBD1 (6 bases). Looked up from germline, CDR1 is MNHEY and CDR2 is SMNVEV (reference sequence). Trimming took 6 bases from V and 4 from J, leaving 15 bases between them. The CDR3 runs to 15 residues. In nucleotides, the CDR3 is TGTGCCAGCAGCTCCCAGGGGCTAGCCACCGGGGAGCTGTTTTTT. Translating gives CASSSQGLATGELFF.

The chain carries TRBV7-9 and TRBJ1-6; 8 bases line up with TRBD1. The CDR3 sequence is 15 residues long. The germline V gene has CDR1 SEHNR and CDR2 FQNEAQ (reference sequence). The ends lost 2 bases at V and 6 bases at J; junction bases unmatched: 3. CDR3 bases: TGTGCCAGCAGCTTACAGGGGGCAGCTAATTCACCCCTCCACTTT. Translation: CASSLQGAANSPLHF.

The chain carries TRBV2 and TRBJ2-2; 7 positions match TRBD1. The CDR3 runs 15 residues. CDR1 is SNHLY and CDR2 is FYNNEI in the germline V gene. V trimming: 10 bases; J trimming: 0 bases; junction bases outside the gene matches: 8. CDR3 sequence reads: CATVQGNANTGELFF. The DNA of the CDR3 is TGTGCCACCGTACAGGGGAACGCGAACACCGGGGAGCTGTTTTTT.

The genes are TRBV7-3 and TRBJ2-2, with D possibly matching TRBD2 (6 bases). V lost 5 bases and J 4 bases, leaving 11 bases between the germline ends. The CDR3 has 14 amino acids. The germline V gene encodes CDR1 SGHTA and CDR2 FQGTGA. CDR3: CASSPIGGTGELFF. CDR3 bases: TGTGCCAGCAGCCCAATCGGGGGCACCGGGGAGCTGTTTTTT.

This clone was seen just once. V usage is TRBV28 and J usage is TRBJ2-7, with 9 bases matching TRBD2. Germline assignment: CDR1 MDHEN and CDR2 SYDVKM. Trimming cost V 4 bases and J 3 bases; bases outside gene matches: 10. There are 16 residues in the CDR3. The CDR3 loop is CASSSHSGSLGYEQYF. CDR3 nucleotide sequence: TGTGCCAGCAGTTCCCATAGCGGGAGCTTAGGCTACGAGCAGTACTTC. The complete variable domain, with remaining parts taken from reference TRBV28 and TRBJ2-7, reads DVKVTQSSRYLVKRTGEKVFLECVQDMDHENMFWYRQDPGLGLRLIYFSYDVKMKEKGDIPEGYSVSREKKERFSLILESASTNQTSMYLCASSSHSGSLGYEQYFGPGTRLTVT.

V is TRBV11-1 and J is TRBJ1-6; D gene unclear. The V and J ends lost 5 bases and 5 bases respectively, with 10 bases between them. Per the germline V gene, CDR1 is SGHAT and CDR2 is FQDESV (reference sequence). The CDR3 covers 14 residues. The CDR3 bases are TGTGCCAGCAGCCGACGCGGGAATAATTCACCCCTCCACTTT. As protein: CASSRRGNNSPLHF.

The rearrangement joins TRBV30 to TRBJ1-5; D possibly corresponds to TRBD1 (6 bases). Germline CDR1 and CDR2: GTSNPN and SVGIG (reference sequence). This CDR3 spans 15 amino acids. Trimming removed 3 bases at V and 4 bases at J, with 16 bases between. The CDR3 region is CAWSVSGAGNQPQHF. Here the CDR3 DNA reads TGTGCCTGGAGCGTTTCAGGGGCAGGAAATCAGCCCCAGCATTTT.

This chain joins TRBV18 and TRBJ1-6; D possibly corresponds to TRBD1 (6 bases). V shed 4 bases and J shed 7 bases, with 17 bases lying between them. The length of the CDR3 is 16 residues. In germline, CDR1 is KGHSH, CDR2 LQKENI. The CDR3 reads CASSLSNPGENSPLHF. DNA for the CDR3: TGTGCCAGCTCACTCTCCAACCCAGGGGAAAATTCACCCCTCCACTTT.

The rearrangement links TRBV25-1 to TRBJ2-7; 9 nucleotides align to TRBD2. The V segment lost 5 bases and the J segment 7 bases; nucleotides outside the gene matches: 9. Germline assignment: CDR1 MGHDK and CDR2 SYGVNS. This CDR3 region has 14 residues. The CDR3 nucleotides are TGTGCCAGCAGTCTTGGCGGGAGGGCGGGGGAGCAGTACTTC. It codes for CASSLGGRAGEQYF.

This chain connects TRBV11-2 to TRBJ2-2; TRBD1 matches at 10 bases. Germline CDR1 is SGHAT and CDR2 is FQNNGV. This CDR3 is 14 amino acids long. The V and J ends lost 6 bases and 4 bases, in that order; junction bases with no gene match: 2. CDR3 in DNA: TGTGCCAGCAGGAGGACAGGGGGCACCGGGGAGCTGTTTTTT. This gives the protein CASRRTGGTGELFF.